This note documents a single T cell receptor (beta chain) sequence. The CDR3 is made up of 14 amino acids. This record belongs to a study of blood T cell repertoires in COVID-19. This table comes from immunoSEQ multiplex PCR, and its TCRdb copy is limited to in-frame clones, with some not included. Of approximately 400,000 clones listed, about 89% are singletons. Sequencing input: PBMCs or T cells enriched from blood (not recorded which). This clonotype was sampled from a woman aged 40 to 50 who had been exposed to COVID-19. The chain joins TRBV21-1 to TRBJ2-3; the table gives TRBD2 as D, unverified against the DNA. TRBV21-1 is labeled a pseudogene. In DNA, the CDR3 is TGTGCCAGAGAACAGCCACCCGGGGGAGATACGCAGTATTTT. Translation: CAREQPPGGDTQYF.